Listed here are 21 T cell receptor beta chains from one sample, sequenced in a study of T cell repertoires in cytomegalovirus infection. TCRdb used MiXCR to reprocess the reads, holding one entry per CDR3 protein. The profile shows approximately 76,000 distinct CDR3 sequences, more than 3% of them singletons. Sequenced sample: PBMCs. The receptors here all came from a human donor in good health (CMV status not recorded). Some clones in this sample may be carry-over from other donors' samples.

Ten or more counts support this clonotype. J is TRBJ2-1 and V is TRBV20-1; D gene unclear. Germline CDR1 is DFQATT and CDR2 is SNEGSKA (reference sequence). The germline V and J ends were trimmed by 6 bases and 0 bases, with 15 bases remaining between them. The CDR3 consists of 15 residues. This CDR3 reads CSASDLISSYNEQFF. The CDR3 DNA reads TGCAGTGCGAGTGACTTGATAAGCTCCTACAATGAGCAGTTCTTC.

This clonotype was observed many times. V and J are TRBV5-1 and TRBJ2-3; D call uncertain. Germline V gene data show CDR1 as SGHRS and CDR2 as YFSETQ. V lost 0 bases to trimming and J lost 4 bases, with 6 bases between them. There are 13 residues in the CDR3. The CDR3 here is CASSLVPADTQYF. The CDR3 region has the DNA TGCGCCAGCAGCTTGGTCCCAGCAGATACGCAGTATTTT.

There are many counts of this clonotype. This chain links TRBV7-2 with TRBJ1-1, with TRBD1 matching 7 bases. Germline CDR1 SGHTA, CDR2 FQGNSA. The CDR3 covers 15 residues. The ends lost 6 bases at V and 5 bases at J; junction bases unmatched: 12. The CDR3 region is CASRESTGRWTEAFF. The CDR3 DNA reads TGTGCCAGCAGGGAGTCGACAGGGCGATGGACTGAAGCTTTCTTT.

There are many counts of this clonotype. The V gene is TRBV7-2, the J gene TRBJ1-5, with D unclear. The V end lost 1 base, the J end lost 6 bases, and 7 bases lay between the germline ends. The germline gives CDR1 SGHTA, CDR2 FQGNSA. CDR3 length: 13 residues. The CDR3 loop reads CASSLDRRQPQHF. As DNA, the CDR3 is TGTGCCAGCAGCTTAGATCGACGTCAGCCCCAGCATTTT.

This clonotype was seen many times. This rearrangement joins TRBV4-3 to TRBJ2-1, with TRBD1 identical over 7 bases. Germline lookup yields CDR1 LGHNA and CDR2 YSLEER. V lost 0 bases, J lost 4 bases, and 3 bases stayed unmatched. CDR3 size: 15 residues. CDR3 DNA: TGCGCCAGCAGCCAAGATCGACAGGGTTACAATGAGCAGTTCTTC. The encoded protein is CASSQDRQGYNEQFF.

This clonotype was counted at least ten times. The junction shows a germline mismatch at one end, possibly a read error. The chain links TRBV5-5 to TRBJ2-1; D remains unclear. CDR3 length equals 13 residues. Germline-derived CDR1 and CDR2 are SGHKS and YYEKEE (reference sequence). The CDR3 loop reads CVSSFSSYNEQFF. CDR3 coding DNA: TGTGTCAGCAGCTTTTCCAGTTACAATGAGCAGTTCTTC. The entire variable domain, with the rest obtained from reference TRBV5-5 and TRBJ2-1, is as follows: DAGVTQSPTHLIKTRGQQVTLRCSPISGHKSVSWYQQVLGQGPQFIFQYYEKEERGRGNFPDRFSARQFPNYSSELNVNALLLGDSALYLCVSSFSSYNEQFFGPGTRLTVL.

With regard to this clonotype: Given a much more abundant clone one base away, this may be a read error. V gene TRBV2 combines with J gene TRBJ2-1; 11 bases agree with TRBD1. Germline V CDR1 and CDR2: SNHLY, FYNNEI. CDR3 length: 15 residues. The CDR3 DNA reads TGTGTCAGCAGCGGGGGACAGGGGGTAAACAATGAGCAGTTCTTC. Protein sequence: CVSSGGQGVNNEQFF.

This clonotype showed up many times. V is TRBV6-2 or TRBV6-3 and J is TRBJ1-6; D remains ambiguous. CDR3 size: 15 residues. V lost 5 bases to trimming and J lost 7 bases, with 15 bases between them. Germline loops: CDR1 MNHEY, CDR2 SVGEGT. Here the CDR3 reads CASSPRRQGNSPLHF. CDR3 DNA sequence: TGTGCCAGCAGTCCCCGGCGCCAAGGGAATTCACCCCTCCACTTT.

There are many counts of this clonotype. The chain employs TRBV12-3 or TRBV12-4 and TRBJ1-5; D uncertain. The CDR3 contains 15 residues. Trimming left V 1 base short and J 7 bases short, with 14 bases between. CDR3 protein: CASSLGNRNNQPQHF. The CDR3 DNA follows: TGTGCCAGCAGTTTAGGAAACAGAAACAACCAGCCCCAGCATTTT.

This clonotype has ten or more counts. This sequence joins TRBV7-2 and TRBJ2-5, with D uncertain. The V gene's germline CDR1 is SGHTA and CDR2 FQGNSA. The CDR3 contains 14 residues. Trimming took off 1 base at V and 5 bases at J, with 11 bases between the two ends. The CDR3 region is CASSLVLGKETQYF. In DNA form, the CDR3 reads TGTGCCAGCAGCTTAGTGCTGGGGAAGGAGACCCAGTACTTC.

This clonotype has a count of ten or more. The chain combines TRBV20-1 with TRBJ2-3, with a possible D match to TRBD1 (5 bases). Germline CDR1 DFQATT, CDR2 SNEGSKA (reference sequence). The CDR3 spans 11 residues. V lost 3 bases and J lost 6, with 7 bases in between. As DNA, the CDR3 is TGCAGTGCTAGTAAGGGGGATACGCAGTATTTT. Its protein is CSASKGDTQYF.

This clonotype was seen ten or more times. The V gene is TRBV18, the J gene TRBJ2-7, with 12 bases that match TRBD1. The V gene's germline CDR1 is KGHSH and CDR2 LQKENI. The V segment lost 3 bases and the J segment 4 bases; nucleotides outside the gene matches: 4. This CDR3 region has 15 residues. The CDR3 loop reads CASSPGQGALYEQYF. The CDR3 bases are TGTGCCAGCTCACCGGGACAGGGGGCTCTTTACGAGCAGTACTTC.

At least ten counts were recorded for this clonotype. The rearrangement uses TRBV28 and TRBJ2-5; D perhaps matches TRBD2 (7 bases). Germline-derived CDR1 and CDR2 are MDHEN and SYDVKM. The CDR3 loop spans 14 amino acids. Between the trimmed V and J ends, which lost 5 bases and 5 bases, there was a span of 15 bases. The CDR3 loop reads CASSTVGGRETQYF. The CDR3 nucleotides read TGTGCCAGCAGTACGGTGGGGGGGCGTGAGACCCAGTACTTC.

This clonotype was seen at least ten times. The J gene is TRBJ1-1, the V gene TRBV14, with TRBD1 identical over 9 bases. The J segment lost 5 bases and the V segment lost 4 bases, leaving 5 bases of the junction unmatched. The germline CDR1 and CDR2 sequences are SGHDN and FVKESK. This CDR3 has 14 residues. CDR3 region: CASSPRDRETEAFF. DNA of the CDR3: TGTGCCAGCAGCCCCCGGGACAGGGAGACTGAAGCTTTCTTT.

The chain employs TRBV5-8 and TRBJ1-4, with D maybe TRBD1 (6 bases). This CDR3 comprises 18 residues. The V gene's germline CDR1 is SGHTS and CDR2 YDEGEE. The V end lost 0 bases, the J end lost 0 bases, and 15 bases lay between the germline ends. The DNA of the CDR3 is TGTGCCAGCAGCTTGGGGAACAGGGTGCTTGCAACTAATGAAAAACTGTTTTTT. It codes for CASSLGNRVLATNEKLFF. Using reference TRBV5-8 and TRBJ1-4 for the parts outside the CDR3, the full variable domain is EAGVTQSPTHLIKTRGQQATLRCSPISGHTSVYWYQQALGLGLQFLLWYDEGEERNRGNFPPRFSGRQFPNYSSELNVNALELEDSALYLCASSLGNRVLATNEKLFFGSGTQLSVL.

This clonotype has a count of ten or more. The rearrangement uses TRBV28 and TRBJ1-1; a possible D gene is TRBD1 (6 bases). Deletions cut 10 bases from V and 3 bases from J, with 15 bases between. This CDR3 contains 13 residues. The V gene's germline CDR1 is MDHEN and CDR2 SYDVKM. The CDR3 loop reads CATSGVSDTEAFF. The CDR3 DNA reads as TGTGCCACCTCAGGGGTCTCAGACACTGAAGCTTTCTTT. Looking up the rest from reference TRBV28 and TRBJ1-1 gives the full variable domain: DVKVTQSSRYLVKRTGEKVFLECVQDMDHENMFWYRQDPGLGLRLIYFSYDVKMKEKGDIPEGYSVSREKKERFSLILESASTNQTSMYLCATSGVSDTEAFFGQGTRLTVV.

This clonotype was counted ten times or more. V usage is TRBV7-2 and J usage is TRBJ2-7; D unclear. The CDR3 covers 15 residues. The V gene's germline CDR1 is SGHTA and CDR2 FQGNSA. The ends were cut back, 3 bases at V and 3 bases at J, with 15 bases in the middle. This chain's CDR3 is CASSFWAGVGYEQYF. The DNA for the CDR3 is TGTGCCAGCAGCTTTTGGGCAGGCGTCGGCTACGAGCAGTACTTC. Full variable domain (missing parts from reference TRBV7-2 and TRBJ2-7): GAGVSQSPSNKVTEKGKDVELRCDPISGHTALYWYRQSLGQGLEFLIYFQGNSAPDKSGLPSDRFSAERTGGSVSTLTIQRTQQEDSAVYLCASSFWAGVGYEQYFGPGTRLTVT.

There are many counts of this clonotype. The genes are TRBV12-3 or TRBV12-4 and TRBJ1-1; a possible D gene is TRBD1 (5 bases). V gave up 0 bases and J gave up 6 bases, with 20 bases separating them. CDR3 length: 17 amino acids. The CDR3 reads CASSLALSGQGAAEAFF. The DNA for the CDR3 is TGTGCCAGCAGTTTAGCGCTATCAGGTCAGGGAGCGGCTGAAGCTTTCTTT.

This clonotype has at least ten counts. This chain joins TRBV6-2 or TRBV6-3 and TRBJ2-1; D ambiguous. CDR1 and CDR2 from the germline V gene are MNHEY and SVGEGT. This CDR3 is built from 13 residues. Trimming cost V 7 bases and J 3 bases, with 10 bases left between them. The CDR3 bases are TGTGCCAGCAACCCGGACCACTACAATGAGCAGTTCTTC. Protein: CASNPDHYNEQFF.

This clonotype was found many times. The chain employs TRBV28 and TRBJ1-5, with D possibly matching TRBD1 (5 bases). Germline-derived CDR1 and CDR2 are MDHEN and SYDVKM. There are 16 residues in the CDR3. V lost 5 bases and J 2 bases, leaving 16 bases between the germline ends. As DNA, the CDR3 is TGTGCCAGCAGTCCCCAGTGGGGGGAAGGCAATCAGCCCCAGCATTTT. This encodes CASSPQWGEGNQPQHF.

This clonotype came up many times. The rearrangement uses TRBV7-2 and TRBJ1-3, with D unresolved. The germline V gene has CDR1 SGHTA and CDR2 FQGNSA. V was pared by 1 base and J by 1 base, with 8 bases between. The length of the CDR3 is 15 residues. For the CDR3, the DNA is TGTGCCAGCAGCTTAGTAGGTGGATCTGGAAACACCATATATTTT. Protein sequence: CASSLVGGSGNTIYF.